This T cell receptor (beta chain) comes out of a study of CD8+CD57+ T cells in acquired aplastic anemia. The overall study: Recorded DNA amounts for sorted CD4+ and CD8+ cells had an average of around 3 ug.

General observations from the study: Some 31 sequences, all CD8+ CDR3, were shared between patients and controls.

Turning to this clonotype: Antigen: not known.

TCR beta VDJ and CDR3 were profiled, and genomic DNA was the template. TCRdb re-analysed the reads in MiXCR, keeping a single row per CDR3 protein. Of over 150,000 distinct CDR3 sequences listed, 70% to 75% were seen once; the top ten hold approximately 42%. All patients picked for sequencing had shown, by flow cytometry, an expansion of CD8+CD57+ cells. Everyone among the patients had severe acquired aplastic anemia. Patients were treatment-naive when blood was sampled. This receptor was obtained from a human donor with aplastic anemia. Sequencing input: sorted CD4+, CD8+, or CD8+CD57+ T cells (not recorded which) from PBMCs.

The CDR3 loop is CASAGTGNQPQHF. The CDR3 DNA is TGTGCCAGTGCCGGGACAGGGAATCAGCCCCAGCATTTT. J is TRBJ1-5 and V is TRBV19; 9 bases are shared with TRBD1. The length of the CDR3 is 13 residues. The trim removed 8 bases at V and 4 bases at J, leaving 3 bases unmatched. Germline V gives CDR1 LNHDA, CDR2 SQIVND (reference sequence).